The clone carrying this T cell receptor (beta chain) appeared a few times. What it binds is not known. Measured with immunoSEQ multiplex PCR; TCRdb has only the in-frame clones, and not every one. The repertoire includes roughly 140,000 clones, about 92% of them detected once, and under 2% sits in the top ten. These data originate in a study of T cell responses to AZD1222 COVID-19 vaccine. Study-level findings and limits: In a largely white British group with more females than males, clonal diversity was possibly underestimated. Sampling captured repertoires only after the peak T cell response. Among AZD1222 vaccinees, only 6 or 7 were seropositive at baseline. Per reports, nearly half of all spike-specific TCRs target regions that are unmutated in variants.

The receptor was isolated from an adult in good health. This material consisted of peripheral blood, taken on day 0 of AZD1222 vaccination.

CDR3 protein: CASSFFERINYGYTF. CDR3 DNA: TGTGCCAGCAGCTTTTTCGAACGAATTAACTATGGCTACACCTTC. The chain has TRBV7-2 and TRBJ1-2; D gene unclear. V dropped 3 bases and J dropped 1 base, with 12 bases sitting between them. The CDR3 totals 15 residues. The germline V gene has CDR1 SGHTA and CDR2 FQGNSA. The full variable domain, completed using reference TRBV7-2 and TRBJ1-2, is GAGVSQSPSNKVTEKGKDVELRCDPISGHTALYWYRQSLGQGLEFLIYFQGNSAPDKSGLPSDRFSAERTGGSVSTLTIQRTQQEDSAVYLCASSFFERINYGYTFGSGTRLTVV.